This passage covers 21 T cell receptor beta chains from one sample sequenced in a study of blood T cell repertoires in COVID-19 (dated by TCRdb to 2018 to 2020). Receptor libraries were prepared by the immunoSEQ multiplex PCR assay. TCRdb's version of the immuneACCESS table is confined to in-frame rearrangements and falls short of the full clone set. An unresolved V gene accounts for under half of the shortfall where checked; the remainder is of unknown origin. In all, the sample holds roughly 80,000 clones, and about 83% of those were seen once. The ten top clones hold roughly 4% of the sample. The sample comprised peripheral blood. These receptors originate from a man in his forties or fifties with acute or convalescent COVID-19.

The gene calls are TRBV5-4 and TRBJ1-2; the D is unclear. Trimming pared 3 bases from V and 5 bases from J, leaving 14 bases between. CDR3 length: 14 amino acids. CDR1 and CDR2 from the germline V gene are SGHNT and YYREEE (reference sequence). CDR3 nucleotides: TGTGCCAGCAGCTACCCCGGGTCCGGGTATGGCTACACCTTC. It encodes CASSYPGSGYGYTF.

The chain employs TRBV18 and TRBJ2-3; TRBD2 is a possible D gene (6 bases). Germline CDR1 KGHSH, CDR2 LQKENI. CDR3 size: 15 residues. V lost 0 bases and J 5 bases, leaving 12 bases between the germline ends. The CDR3 spells CASSPPGLGGDTQYF. DNA of the CDR3: TGTGCCAGCTCACCACCCGGCCTCGGGGGAGATACGCAGTATTTT.

The DNA for the CDR3 is TGTGCCAGCAGCCCCTATAGCGGGAATTCCTACAATGAGCAGTTCTTC. As protein: CASSPYSGNSYNEQFF. V gene TRBV6-2 or TRBV6-3 combines with J gene TRBJ2-1, with 8 bases aligning to TRBD2. Germline V gives CDR1 MNHEY, CDR2 SVGEGT. Losses at the gene ends were 6 bases for V and 1 base for J; bases not matched to a gene: 8. This CDR3 spans 16 amino acids.

This chain connects TRBV24-1 to TRBJ2-1, with D possibly matching TRBD2 (7 bases). This CDR3 has 15 residues. Per germline, CDR1 KGHDR and CDR2 SFDVKD. The germline V and J ends were trimmed by 10 bases and 0 bases, with 15 bases remaining between them. The CDR3 sequence: CATTGGAGSYNEQFF. The CDR3 DNA follows: TGTGCCACGACGGGGGGCGCGGGCTCCTACAATGAGCAGTTCTTC.

This clone was found once. V usage is TRBV12-3 or TRBV12-4 and J usage is TRBJ2-7; D unclear. Trimming shortened V by 4 bases and J by 3 bases, and 10 bases separated the two germline ends. The CDR3 is 13 amino acids. The CDR3 DNA reads as TGTGCCAGCAGTTCTCCGGAGCGCTACGAGCAGTACTTC. The encoded protein is CASSSPERYEQYF.

The J gene is TRBJ1-2, the V gene TRBV6-6, with 8 positions matching TRBD1. Germline loops: CDR1 MNHNY, CDR2 SVGAGI (reference sequence). Trimming cost V 2 bases and J 6 bases; bases outside gene matches: 8. The CDR3 extends over 15 amino acids. The CDR3 reads CASSYDLRGQDGYTF. CDR3 bases: TGTGCCAGCAGTTACGACCTCAGGGGGCAAGATGGCTACACCTTC.

V and J are TRBV5-1 and TRBJ2-2; TRBD1 agrees at 8 bases. The CDR3 sequence is 18 residues long. Germline values: CDR1 SGHRS, CDR2 YFSETQ. V shed 4 bases, J shed 5 bases, and the junction held 16 bases outside the gene matches. In DNA form, the CDR3 reads TGCGCCAGCAGCCCCCCGGACAGGGCGGCCGACTATACCGGGGAGCTGTTTTTT. This codes for CASSPPDRAADYTGELFF.

The chain uses TRBV6-5 and TRBJ1-2; TRBD1 aligns across 10 bases. Germline CDR1 reads MNHEY; CDR2 reads SVGAGI. The V and J ends lost 6 bases and 3 bases, in that order; junction bases with no gene match: 4. The CDR3 contains 14 residues. In DNA, the CDR3 is TGTGCCAGCAGCTCTGGACAGGGGGACTATGGCTACACCTTC. It specifies CASSSGQGDYGYTF.

V and J are TRBV28 and TRBJ2-7, with D perhaps matching TRBD1 (5 bases). Germline CDR1 reads MDHEN; CDR2 reads SYDVKM. V shed 5 bases and J shed 1 base, with 15 bases lying between them. The CDR3 has 15 residues. The CDR3 protein is CASSPIGEQSYEQYF. CDR3 nucleotide sequence: TGTGCCAGCAGTCCTATAGGGGAACAATCCTACGAGCAGTACTTC.

J is TRBJ2-7 and V is TRBV3-1 (or the pseudogene TRBV3-2); D is possibly TRBD2 (5 bases). V was shortened by 0 bases and J by 0 bases, with 21 bases between the two germline ends. The CDR3 has 19 residues. Germline-derived CDR1 and CDR2 are LGHDT and YNNKEL (reference sequence). CDR3 loop: CASSQELAQASNTSYEQYF. The CDR3 nucleotides read TGTGCCAGCAGCCAAGAGCTAGCCCAAGCCTCTAACACCTCCTACGAGCAGTACTTC.

This clone was observed a single time. The rearrangement uses TRBV7-2 and TRBJ2-2, with D possibly being TRBD2 (6 bases). V shed 1 base and J shed 6 bases, with 12 bases lying between them. The CDR3 loop spans 15 amino acids. Germline values: CDR1 SGHTA, CDR2 FQGNSA. CDR3 DNA sequence: TGTGCCAGCAGCTTAGTATGGCGGGATGCCGGGGAGCTGTTTTTT. This gives the protein CASSLVWRDAGELFF.

The chain combines TRBV12-3 or TRBV12-4 with TRBJ1-2; possible D gene TRBD1, 5 bases. The CDR3 runs 12 residues. The ends were cut back, 1 base at V and 10 bases at J, with 10 bases in the middle. The CDR3 sequence: CASSLGAGPYTF. For the CDR3, the DNA is TGTGCCAGCAGTTTAGGTGCAGGGCCCTACACCTTC.

The chain employs TRBV30 and TRBJ1-5; unclear D gene. This CDR3 is 13 amino acids long. V was shortened by 2 bases and J by 6 bases, with 11 bases between the two germline ends. The V gene's germline CDR1 is GTSNPN and CDR2 SVGIG (reference sequence). The CDR3 region is CAWSSREGQPQHF. CDR3 sequence (DNA): TGTGCCTGGAGTTCGAGGGAGGGTCAGCCCCAGCATTTT.

This chain uses TRBV12-3 or TRBV12-4 with TRBJ1-2; D gene uncertain. The V end lost 2 bases, the J end lost 8 bases, and 9 bases lay between the germline ends. The CDR3 is 12 residues long. The DNA for the CDR3 is TGTGCCAGCAGTTTAAGGCAGAGGGGCTACACCTTC. Residues: CASSLRQRGYTF.

This chain joins TRBV28 and TRBJ1-4; D is ambiguous. Deletions cut 3 bases from V and 0 bases from J, with 14 bases between. The CDR3 is 17 amino acids. Germline CDR1 is MDHEN and CDR2 is SYDVKM. The CDR3 coding sequence is TGTGCCAGCAGTTTTTCGTGGGGAGATGCAACTAATGAAAAACTGTTTTTT. It is translated as CASSFSWGDATNEKLFF.

The CDR3 DNA follows: TGTGCCAGCAGCCGGGACAGGGAAGTGGAAAACATTCAGTACTTC. It is translated as CASSRDREVENIQYF. This sequence joins TRBV7-9 and TRBJ2-4; 9 bases are a match to TRBD1. This CDR3 has 15 amino acids. Germline CDR1 reads SEHNR; CDR2 reads FQNEAQ (reference sequence). After removal of 5 bases from V and 5 bases from J, the junction contained 7 bases not matched to a gene.

This chain uses TRBV11-2 with TRBJ2-1; tentative D call: TRBD2 (6 bases). The CDR3 consists of 15 residues. Trimming took 0 bases from V and 3 from J, leaving 9 bases between them. Per germline, CDR1 SGHAT and CDR2 FQNNGV. The CDR3 reads CASSLEGGVYNEQFF. For the CDR3, the DNA is TGTGCCAGCAGCTTAGAGGGCGGGGTCTACAATGAGCAGTTCTTC. Based on the CDR3 plus reference TRBV11-2 and TRBJ2-1, the full variable domain is EAGVAQSPRYKIIEKRQSVAFWCNPISGHATLYWYQQILGQGPKLLIQFQNNGVVDDSQLPKDRFSAERLKGVDSTLKIQPAKLEDSAVYLCASSLEGGVYNEQFFGPGTRLTVL.

This clone was detected a few times. This sequence joins TRBV11-2 and TRBJ2-7; TRBD2 matches 7 bases. Germline values: CDR1 SGHAT, CDR2 FQNNGV. This CDR3 is built from 15 residues. The J segment lost 3 bases and the V segment lost 5 bases, leaving 10 bases of the junction unmatched. CDR3 coding DNA: TGTGCCAGCAGCCCCATGAGGACTAGGCACTACGAGCAGTACTTC. Amino acid sequence: CASSPMRTRHYEQYF.

CDR3 sequence reads: CASSLSRAGYEQYF. The CDR3 nucleotides read TGTGCCAGCAGTTTATCCCGGGCGGGCTACGAGCAGTACTTC. The rearrangement joins TRBV27 to TRBJ2-7; the D gene is possibly TRBD2 (5 bases). Germline CDR1 is MNHEY and CDR2 is SMNVEV (reference sequence). This CDR3 contains 14 residues. The ends were cut back, 0 bases at V and 3 bases at J, with 9 bases in the middle.

The chain couples TRBV5-1 to TRBJ2-7; TRBD1 matches 10 bases. Germline CDR1 is SGHRS and CDR2 is YFSETQ. The CDR3 has 15 amino acids. V lost 3 bases, J lost 4 bases, and 7 bases stayed unmatched. The CDR3 region has the DNA TGCGCCAGCAGCTCGACAGGACAGGGGGGATACGAGCAGTACTTC. The encoded protein is CASSSTGQGGYEQYF.

CDR3 nucleotide sequence: TGTGCCAGCAGCAAGAGGACAGTCAACAATCAGCCCCAGCATTTT. Amino acid sequence: CASSKRTVNNQPQHF. The gene calls are TRBV7-2 and TRBJ1-5; tentative D call: TRBD1 (6 bases). With 5 bases removed from V and 3 bases from J, the gap between germline ends came to 14 bases. The CDR3 runs 15 residues. Germline V gene lookup returns CDR1 SGHTA and CDR2 FQGNSA.